This T cell receptor beta chain derives from a study of T cell changes during pregnancy in multiple sclerosis. CDR3 length: 15 amino acids. V was trimmed by 4 bases and J by 1 base, leaving 14 bases between them. In germline, CDR1 is LNHDA, CDR2 SQIVND (reference sequence). Assay: immunoSEQ multiplex PCR; the TCRdb copy retains only in-frame clones and omits some. The sample shows about 110,000 clones, about 90% of them seen only once. The sample was peripheral blood, taken before pregnancy. The chain links TRBV19 to TRBJ2-7; a weak D match, TRBD1 (7 bases). This TCR was recovered from a female donor with multiple sclerosis, enrolled in a pregnancy study. CDR3 DNA sequence: TGTGCCAGTAGTAACGCGCCAGGGGGGTCCTACGAGCAGTACTTC. Its translation is CASSNAPGGSYEQYF.